This is a list of T cell receptor beta chains from one sample in a study of blood T cells in healthy people across ages. MiXCR was run by TCRdb on the 5' RACE reads, yielding one entry per CDR3 protein. The sample includes roughly 1.5 million distinct CDR3 sequences, approximately 43% of them seen just once. The sample consisted of blood. Receptors originate from a woman under 30 in good health. Both conserved end residues are part of each CDR3.

v_call	j_call	cdr3_aa
TRBV15	NA	CATSNPGGGLYNEQYF
TRBV25-1	TRBJ2-3	CASAAGGLSTDTQYF
TRBV9	TRBJ2-3	CASSDGTSGSLDTQYF
TRBV20-1	TRBJ2-5	CSGGSDQETQYF
TRBV4-3	TRBJ1-2	CASSQVGQGNYGYTF
TRBV5-1	TRBJ1-3	CASSDFSGNTIYF
TRBV7-2	TRBJ2-3	CASSLAPNSERDTQYF
TRBV7-9	TRBJ2-5	CASSPPGTSGNYEQYF
TRBV20-1	TRBJ2-1	CSARRDYNEQFF
TRBV5-4	TRBJ2-3	CASSPARTSGSFTDTQYF
TRBV7-2	TRBJ1-6	CASSLAISSYNSPLHF
TRBV29-1	TRBJ1-1	CSVAQGNTEAFF
TRBV6-2/TRBV6-3	TRBJ1-1	CASSYILTGGFTEAFF
TRBV2	TRBJ2-4	CASSDEGIKNIQYF
TRBV6-5	TRBJ1-2	CASSLSMTYYGYTF
TRBV4-1	TRBJ2-7	CVSSKVGHISYEQYF
TRBV7-2	TRBJ2-1	CASSGLVSYNEQFF
TRBV6-1	TRBJ2-1	CASPVGDSSYNEQFF
TRBV20-1	TRBJ1-2	CSAGQNYGYTF
TRBV10-2	TRBJ2-7	CASGLSSGKGEQYF
TRBV12-3/TRBV12-4	TRBJ1-2	CASSFQYGYTF
TRBV11-2	TRBJ2-1	CASIEPRLAGYNEQFF
TRBV20-1	TRBJ1-1	CSAREGQRGVPTNTEAFF
TRBV27	TRBJ1-1	CASSLLAGGQTEAFF
TRBV27	TRBJ1-1	CASSGQTLNTEAFF
TRBV5-1	TRBJ2-1	CASSSFGVGSNEQFF
TRBV7-6	TRBJ1-5	CASSLGAGINQPQHF